This T cell receptor (beta chain) was sequenced in a study of T cell repertoires in cytomegalovirus infection. Overall study context: Carrying CMV and the relevant HLA type showed in public TCR beta signatures. General study points: Dominating the ex vivo response were TCR beta clonotypes that were CMV-specific and HLA-C-restricted.

One entry per CDR3 protein results from TCRdb running MiXCR on the reads. The sample shows roughly 760,000 distinct CDR3 sequences, about a third of them seen only once. A word on this clonotype: Its antigen is unknown.

There are 20 residues in the CDR3. The V end lost 2 bases, the J end lost 0 bases, and 25 bases lay between the germline ends. The V gene's germline CDR1 is MDHEN and CDR2 SYDVKM. J is TRBJ2-5 and V is TRBV28; weak D call: TRBD2 (6 bases). The specimen was PBMCs. This TCR came from a human donor in good health (CMV status not recorded). Some clones in this sample may be carry-over from other donors' samples. CDR3: CASSLDPRREPLRYQETQYF. DNA of the CDR3: TGTGCCAGCAGTTTAGACCCCCGGCGGGAACCCTTAAGGTACCAAGAGACCCAGTACTTC.